The 20 T cell receptor beta chains listed next were all sequenced from one sample in a study of CD8 T cells in Susac syndrome. Random-hexamer reverse transcription was applied to roughly 0.5 to 1 ug RNA. TCRdb redid the calling of the immunoSEQ multiplex PCR reads with MiXCR, one entry per CDR3 protein. The sample consists of about 300,000 distinct CDR3 sequences, roughly 85% of them appearing once. The sequenced sample was CD8+ T cells from PBMCs. These receptor sequences come from a human donor with multiple sclerosis.

The V gene is TRBV4-3, the J gene TRBJ1-1; a possible D gene is TRBD1 (5 bases). CDR3 length: 15 residues. In germline, CDR1 is LGHNA, CDR2 YSLEER. The V and J ends lost 0 bases and 2 bases respectively, with 10 bases between them. In nucleotides, the CDR3 is TGCGCCAGCAGCCAAGATCGGGACGCAAACACTGAAGCTTTCTTT. Amino acid sequence: CASSQDRDANTEAFF.

This chain connects TRBV28 to TRBJ2-4; TRBD1 agrees at 10 bases. Germline CDR1 reads MDHEN; CDR2 reads SYDVKM. The trim removed 6 bases at V and 9 bases at J, leaving 5 bases unmatched. This CDR3 is built from 13 residues. The CDR3 spells CASSARTGGIQYF. CDR3 coding DNA: TGTGCCAGCAGCGCGAGGACAGGGGGCATTCAGTACTTC.

V gene TRBV4-1 combines with J gene TRBJ1-1, with a tentative D call TRBD1 (5 bases). The V end lost 3 bases, the J end lost 9 bases, and 8 bases lay between the germline ends. There are 11 residues in the CDR3. Germline CDR1 is MGHRA and CDR2 is YSYEKL. The CDR3 loop is CASSHRDQAFF. The CDR3 nucleotides read TGCGCCAGCAGCCACAGGGACCAAGCTTTCTTT.

V gene TRBV12-5 combines with J gene TRBJ2-1, with TRBD2 matching 7 bases. Looked up from germline, CDR1 is LGHNT and CDR2 is FRNRAP. V was pared by 6 bases and J by 4 bases, with 9 bases of the junction left unmatched. This CDR3 comprises 15 residues. CDR3 sequence: CASGGGSDYYNEQFF. The CDR3 DNA follows: TGTGCTAGTGGGGGAGGGAGTGACTATTACAATGAGCAGTTCTTC.

V and J are TRBV19 and TRBJ1-1; possible D gene TRBD1, 5 bases. Germline V gene data show CDR1 as LNHDA and CDR2 as SQIVND (reference sequence). Trimming removed 7 bases from V and 1 base from J, with 10 bases in between. The CDR3 sequence is 13 residues long. The CDR3 loop reads CASTMGGNTEAFF. CDR3 bases: TGTGCCAGTACCATGGGGGGGAACACTGAAGCTTTCTTT. Complete variable domain (other parts from reference TRBV19 and TRBJ1-1): DGGITQSPKYLFRKEGQNVTLSCEQNLNHDAMYWYRQDPGQGLRLIYYSQIVNDFQKGDIAEGYSVSREKKESFPLTVTSAQKNPTAFYLCASTMGGNTEAFFGQGTRLTVV.

The CDR3 sequence: CASSLGISYEQYF. DNA for the CDR3: TGTGCCAGCAGCCTCGGGATCTCCTACGAGCAGTACTTC. The genes are TRBV9 and TRBJ2-7, with D possibly being TRBD2 (5 bases). V lost 4 bases and J 0 bases, leaving 8 bases between the germline ends. CDR1 SGDLS and CDR2 YYNGEE come from the germline V gene. The CDR3 has 13 residues.

The chain links TRBV6-1 to TRBJ2-1; D not resolved. Germline assignment: CDR1 MNHNS and CDR2 SASEGT. The CDR3 has 15 amino acids. The V and J ends lost 8 bases and 2 bases respectively, with 16 bases between them. CDR3 in DNA: TGTGCCAGCTCCCGAGAGTATGTGGCCTACAATGAGCAGTTCTTC. Its protein is CASSREYVAYNEQFF.

This chain uses TRBV7-9 with TRBJ2-5; a weak D match, TRBD2 (6 bases). CDR1 SEHNR and CDR2 FQNEAQ come from the germline V gene (reference sequence). V lost 4 bases and J 5 bases, leaving 14 bases between the germline ends. This CDR3 region has 14 residues. The CDR3, as DNA: TGTGCCAGCAGCTATACCCGGCTAGCGGAGACCCAGTACTTC. Protein product: CASSYTRLAETQYF.

The chain carries TRBV25-1 and TRBJ2-6; TRBD2 aligns across 7 bases. This CDR3 has 15 residues. J lost 2 bases, V lost 8 bases, and 6 bases had no gene match. From germline, CDR1 is MGHDK and CDR2 SYGVNS. CDR3 coding DNA: TGTGCCAGCCACTCGGCGGGGGCTGGGGCCAACGTCCTGACTTTC. It translates to CASHSAGAGANVLTF.

This rearrangement joins TRBV9 to TRBJ1-2, with TRBD1 matching 12 bases. Germline CDR1 reads SGDLS; CDR2 reads YYNGEE. This CDR3 region has 16 residues. The J segment lost 5 bases and the V segment lost 0 bases, leaving 5 bases of the junction unmatched. The CDR3 DNA follows: TGTGCCAGCAGCGTAGGGGGACAGGGGGCATGGTATGGCTACACCTTC. Amino acid sequence: CASSVGGQGAWYGYTF.

The chain couples TRBV27 to TRBJ2-7, with unresolved D. CDR1 is MNHEY, CDR2 SMNVEV, per germline (reference sequence). The CDR3 runs 14 residues. V was cut by 2 bases and J by 3 bases, with 11 bases left in between. DNA for the CDR3: TGTGCCAGCAGTTTAGGGCGGTTCTACTACGAGCAGTACTTC. Protein sequence: CASSLGRFYYEQYF.

The chain is built from TRBV14 and TRBJ2-1; TRBD2 is a possible D gene (7 bases). V was pared by 6 bases and J by 0 bases, with 21 bases between. The CDR3 extends over 18 amino acids. Germline values: CDR1 SGHDN, CDR2 FVKESK. CDR3 DNA sequence: TGTGCCAGCAGTCCTAGGGGGGGGGCCGGAATCTCCTACAATGAGCAGTTCTTC. It yields the protein CASSPRGGAGISYNEQFF.

This chain links TRBV27 with TRBJ1-2; no clear D gene. Trimming shortened V by 5 bases and J by 7 bases, and 17 bases separated the two germline ends. Germline CDR1 is MNHEY and CDR2 is SMNVEV (reference sequence). This CDR3 contains 14 residues. The chain's CDR3 is CASSPLDPWSGYTF. CDR3 coding DNA: TGTGCCAGCAGTCCACTTGACCCGTGGTCTGGCTACACCTTC.

The chain is built from TRBV4-1 and TRBJ2-1; no clear D. Looked up from germline, CDR1 is MGHRA and CDR2 is YSYEKL. Between the trimmed V and J ends, which lost 0 bases and 11 bases, there was a span of 11 bases. This CDR3 comprises 13 residues. DNA of the CDR3: TGCGCCAGCAGCCAAGAGCCCCGCCAGAAGCAGTTCTTC. Translating it yields CASSQEPRQKQFF.

The chain combines TRBV19 with TRBJ2-3; no clear D. V was trimmed by 4 bases and J by 1 base, leaving 9 bases between them. CDR3 size: 14 residues. Germline values: CDR1 LNHDA, CDR2 SQIVND (reference sequence). Written as DNA, the CDR3 is TGTGCCAGTAGTAGGGCTGATCGCACAGATACGCAGTATTTT. This translates into CASSRADRTDTQYF.

The chain couples TRBV11-2 to TRBJ1-1; D gene unclear. The CDR3 length is 12 residues. V shed 5 bases and J shed 3 bases, with 7 bases lying between them. The germline gives CDR1 SGHAT, CDR2 FQNNGV. The CDR3 here is CASSQTYTEAFF. In DNA, the CDR3 is TGTGCCAGCAGCCAAACGTACACTGAAGCTTTCTTT. Variable domain in full (rest from reference TRBV11-2 and TRBJ1-1): EAGVAQSPRYKIIEKRQSVAFWCNPISGHATLYWYQQILGQGPKLLIQFQNNGVVDDSQLPKDRFSAERLKGVDSTLKIQPAKLEDSAVYLCASSQTYTEAFFGQGTRLTVV.

The rearrangement uses TRBV28 and TRBJ2-1; possible D gene TRBD1, 6 bases. The CDR3 consists of 14 residues. Trimming took 6 bases from V and 12 from J, leaving 21 bases between them. Germline lookup yields CDR1 MDHEN and CDR2 SYDVKM. This CDR3 reads CASSYTGDTLLQFF. The CDR3 coding sequence is TGTGCCAGCAGCTACACTGGGGACACCCTCCTGCAGTTCTTC.

This chain joins TRBV13 and TRBJ2-7, with 15 nucleotides matching TRBD2. Germline CDR1 PRHDT, CDR2 FYEKMQ (reference sequence). V lost 6 bases to trimming and J lost 1 base; unmatched junction nucleotides: 4. This CDR3 contains 16 residues. The DNA for the CDR3 is TGTGCCAGCAGTTTCGGACTAGCGGGAGGGTCCTACGAGCAGTACTTC. Its protein is CASSFGLAGGSYEQYF.

V usage is TRBV28 and J usage is TRBJ1-5; possible D gene TRBD1, 6 bases. V gave up 3 bases and J gave up 2 bases, with 8 bases separating them. The CDR3 is made up of 14 amino acids. Germline V CDR1 and CDR2: MDHEN, SYDVKM. CDR3 region: CASSFPGGNQPQHF. The CDR3 nucleotides are TGTGCCAGCAGTTTTCCAGGGGGCAATCAGCCCCAGCATTTT.

This chain links TRBV19 with TRBJ2-2; D gene ambiguous. Trimming stripped 1 base from V and 2 bases from J, with 11 bases between. CDR3 length equals 16 residues. Germline-derived CDR1 and CDR2 are LNHDA and SQIVND (reference sequence). The CDR3 here is CASSIVVADNTGELFF. CDR3 DNA: TGTGCCAGTAGTATAGTAGTGGCGGATAACACCGGGGAGCTGTTTTTT.